The 23 T cell receptor beta chains in this list originate from one sample, sequenced in a study of blood T cells in healthy people across ages. Together with a sample-barcoded 5' primer, a J-beta primer mix was included in a second PCR lasting about 6 to 12 cycles. TCRdb used MiXCR to reprocess the 5' RACE reads, holding one entry per CDR3 protein. The data hold about a million distinct CDR3 sequences, with 35% to 40% observed a single time. Sample: blood. The receptors originated from a man aged 18 to 30 in good health.

The chain recombines TRBV24-1 with TRBJ2-3; 7 bases align to TRBD1. Losses at the gene ends were 4 bases for V and 0 bases for J; bases not matched to a gene: 9. CDR3 length equals 17 residues. Looked up from germline, CDR1 is KGHDR and CDR2 is SFDVKD. CDR3 loop: CATSEWDSESSTDTQYF. The CDR3, as DNA: TGTGCCACCAGTGAATGGGACAGCGAATCGAGCACAGATACGCAGTATTTT.

V gene TRBV30 combines with J gene TRBJ2-2; TRBD1 matches at 7 bases. Germline trimming cut 4 bases from V and 4 bases from J; bases unmatched to any gene: 6. This CDR3 comprises 14 residues. CDR1 is GTSNPN and CDR2 is SVGIG in the germline V gene (reference sequence). The CDR3: CAWILTGATGELFF. The CDR3 DNA sequence: TGTGCCTGGATCCTTACAGGGGCCACCGGGGAGCTGTTTTTT.

The rearrangement joins TRBV20-1 to TRBJ2-5; 8 bases fit TRBD2. V shed 0 bases and J 5 bases; nucleotides not matched to a gene: 14. Germline V lookup: CDR1 DFQATT, CDR2 SNEGSKA (reference sequence). This CDR3 is built from 17 residues. The CDR3 DNA reads as TGCAGTGCTAGAGATGGAGGCCTAGCGGGTGTTGGGGAGACCCAGTACTTC. As protein: CSARDGGLAGVGETQYF.

A note on this clonotype: This sequence is one base from a far larger clone and is likely a read error. In DNA form, the CDR3 reads TGTGCCAGCAGTTCAGTACAGGGATACGAGCAGTACTTC. Protein: CASSSVQGYEQYF. V usage is TRBV12-3 or TRBV12-4 and J usage is TRBJ2-7; a possible D gene is TRBD1 (6 bases). V was shortened by 4 bases and J by 4 bases, with 11 bases between the two germline ends. The CDR3 has 13 amino acids.

This clonotype was seen a handful of times. The V and J genes are TRBV4-3 and TRBJ1-1, with D possibly being TRBD1 (6 bases). The V end was cut by 1 base, the J end by 0 bases, with 9 bases between. Germline CDR1 LGHNA, CDR2 YSLEER. The CDR3 is 15 residues long. The CDR3 loop reads CASSQARTVNTEAFF. The CDR3, as DNA: TGCGCCAGCAGCCAAGCCCGGACAGTGAACACTGAAGCTTTCTTT.

V gene TRBV25-1 combines with J gene TRBJ1-4, with D possibly being TRBD1 (5 bases). CDR3 length equals 13 residues. The germline V gene encodes CDR1 MGHDK and CDR2 SYGVNS. With 2 bases removed from V and 8 bases from J, the gap between germline ends came to 9 bases. The CDR3 bases are TGTGCCAGCAGTGAAGGGTCAGGGGAAAAACTGTTTTTT. It specifies CASSEGSGEKLFF.

About this clonotype: Since a much larger clone is just one base distant, this may be a read error. This chain uses TRBV4-1 with TRBJ1-4, with 9 nucleotides matching TRBD1. Germline lookup yields CDR1 MGHRA and CDR2 YSYEKL. This CDR3 is built from 17 residues. The CDR3 DNA reads TGCGCCAGCAGCCAAACCACAGGGGGCACAGCTAATGAAACACTGTTTTTT. Translating gives CASSQTTGGTANETLFF.

As concerns this clonotype: At one boundary the junction diverges from the germline segment, which might be a read error. The V call is TRBV20-1, the J call TRBJ2-3, with a weak D call TRBD2 (6 bases). Germline V gives CDR1 DFQATT, CDR2 SNEGSKA (reference sequence). The CDR3 runs 16 residues. CDR3 in DNA: TGCAGTTCCCCCCTGGGGGAAGCAACTAGCACAGATATGCAGTATTTT. It is translated as CSSPLGEATSTDMQYF.

The chain joins TRBV20-1 to TRBJ2-4, with 12 bases aligning to TRBD2. Matching the DNA end better, TRBJ2-7 makes the J call doubtful. This CDR3 spans 16 amino acids. Germline V gene lookup returns CDR1 DFQATT and CDR2 SNEGSKA (reference sequence). In DNA form, the CDR3 reads TGCAGTGCTAGAGACGAAGGGACTAGCGGGTCTTACGAGCAGTACTTC. It encodes CSARDEGTSGSYEQYF.

The chain combines TRBV7-9 with TRBJ1-6; D is possibly TRBD1 (5 bases). Germline V CDR1 and CDR2: SEHNR, FQNEAQ (reference sequence). This CDR3 has 15 residues. V was pared by 0 bases and J by 8 bases, with 11 bases between. The CDR3 is CASSLAGPRDSPLHF. The CDR3, as DNA: TGTGCCAGCAGCTTAGCGGGGCCCCGGGATTCACCCCTCCACTTT.

This clonotype has just a few counts. The chain has TRBV15 and TRBJ2-3, with 9 nucleotides matching TRBD2. The length of the CDR3 is 16 residues. V lost 1 base, J lost 2 bases, and 4 bases stayed unmatched. The V gene's germline CDR1 is LNHNV and CDR2 YYDKDF (reference sequence). CDR3 region: CATSRVAGDYTDTQYF. The CDR3 DNA reads TGTGCCACCAGCAGAGTAGCGGGGGATTACACAGATACGCAGTATTTT.

Notes on this clonotype: At one of its ends the junction is not consistent with the germline gene, which may arise from a read error. The genes are TRBV5-1 and TRBJ1-1, with D hard to call. This CDR3 region has 15 residues. In germline, CDR1 is SGHRS, CDR2 YFSETQ. CDR3 DNA: TGTGCCAGCAGCCCCCGTGAGGGATTGAACACTGAAGCTTTCTTT. This translates into CASSPREGLNTEAFF.

This rearrangement joins TRBV4-3 to TRBJ2-7; TRBD2 agrees at 8 bases. The CDR3 is 15 residues long. Germline values: CDR1 LGHNA, CDR2 YSLEER. The J segment lost 4 bases and the V segment lost 0 bases, leaving 5 bases of the junction unmatched. Written as DNA, the CDR3 is TGCGCCAGCAGCCAAGATTCGGGAGGGGGTTACGAGCAGTACTTC. Protein sequence: CASSQDSGGGYEQYF.

The chain is built from TRBV20-1 and TRBJ1-1; D might be TRBD1 (5 bases). Germline V gene sequence: CDR1 DFQATT, CDR2 SNEGSKA (reference sequence). The CDR3 is made up of 13 amino acids. V lost 1 base and J lost 5, with 11 bases in between. The CDR3 loop is CSARGGVETEAFF. CDR3 sequence (DNA): TGCAGTGCTAGAGGGGGGGTGGAGACTGAAGCTTTCTTT.

In its sample, this clonotype was seen once. V usage is TRBV19 and J usage is TRBJ1-1; no firm D call. CDR1 and CDR2 (germline): LNHDA, SQIVND (reference sequence). V lost 1 base, J lost 1 base, and 7 bases lay in between. The length of the CDR3 is 14 residues. CDR3 protein: CASSIGPQNTEAFF. The CDR3 nucleotides read TGTGCCAGTAGTATAGGGCCCCAGAACACTGAAGCTTTCTTT.

As to this clonotype: The junction differs from germline at one of its ends, possibly a read error. This sequence joins TRBV27 and TRBJ1-2; 8 bases map to TRBD1. CDR3 size: 15 residues. Per the germline V gene, CDR1 is MNHEY and CDR2 is SMNVEV (reference sequence). Here the CDR3 DNA reads TGTGCCAGCAGTCTATCACAGGGGGTTTTACATGGCTACACCTTC. This codes for CASSLSQGVLHGYTF.

The DNA for the CDR3 is TGTGCCAGCAGCCACCGGGACAGGGGCGTGTTTTTTTACAATGAGCAGTTCTTC. Its translation: CASSHRDRGVFFYNEQFF. This chain uses TRBV7-2 with TRBJ2-1; 10 positions match TRBD1. Per germline, CDR1 SGHTA and CDR2 FQGNSA. CDR3 length: 18 residues. After removal of 5 bases from V and 4 bases from J, the junction contained 14 bases not matched to a gene.

J is TRBJ1-6 and V is TRBV4-3; the D is unclear. The ends were cut back, 0 bases at V and 2 bases at J, with 17 bases in the middle. Germline V lookup: CDR1 LGHNA, CDR2 YSLEER. The CDR3 spans 19 residues. The CDR3 reads CASSQDFGRVFAYNSPLHF. The CDR3 DNA is TGCGCCAGCAGCCAAGATTTCGGTCGGGTGTTCGCCTATAATTCACCCCTCCACTTT.

This chain joins TRBV6-5 and TRBJ1-5; 7 bases are shared with TRBD1. The CDR3 is 12 residues long. The J segment lost 7 bases and the V segment lost 10 bases, leaving 7 bases of the junction unmatched. Per the germline V gene, CDR1 is MNHEY and CDR2 is SVGAGI. CDR3 in amino acids: CATRTGGQPQHF. The CDR3 nucleotides read TGTGCCACTAGGACAGGAGGCCAGCCCCAGCATTTT.

The chain links TRBV6-6 to TRBJ1-5; 9 bases match TRBD1. The length of the CDR3 is 15 residues. In germline, CDR1 is MNHNY, CDR2 SVGAGI (reference sequence). J was trimmed by 6 bases and V by 6 bases; bases with no gene match: 9. Here the CDR3 reads CASSARDREIQPQHF. CDR3 in DNA: TGTGCCAGCAGCGCTCGGGACAGGGAAATTCAGCCCCAGCATTTT.

This clonotype was counted a few times. The V call is TRBV12-3 or TRBV12-4, the J call TRBJ2-3; D gene uncertain. The CDR3 contains 13 residues. Between the trimmed V and J ends, which lost 4 bases and 3 bases, there was a span of 8 bases. As DNA, the CDR3 is TGTGCCAGCAGTTGGGCCTTTACAGATACGCAGTATTTT. This codes for CASSWAFTDTQYF.

The sample holds many counts of this clonotype. This chain links TRBV20-1 with TRBJ2-3; 7 bases line up with TRBD1. With 3 bases clipped from V and 5 bases from J, the junction kept 8 bases outside the gene matches. Germline V CDR1 and CDR2: DFQATT, SNEGSKA (reference sequence). This CDR3 region has 14 residues. CDR3 residues: CSASGRQGVDTQYF. The CDR3 nucleotides read TGCAGTGCTAGTGGCAGACAGGGTGTAGATACGCAGTATTTT.

In this sample, this clonotype turned up a few times. The chain is built from TRBV12-3 or TRBV12-4 and TRBJ2-5; D perhaps matches TRBD1 (6 bases). The CDR3 spans 13 residues. V shed 5 bases and J shed 11 bases, with 18 bases lying between them. Here the CDR3 reads CASSPTQGIGQYF. In DNA, the CDR3 is TGTGCCAGCAGTCCGACACAGGGTATTGGGCAGTACTTC.